This T cell receptor (beta chain) was observed in a study of T cells in Graves' hyperthyroidism and ophthalmopathy. With 3 bases removed from V and 7 bases from J, the gap between germline ends came to 15 bases. The CDR3 runs to 14 residues. Germline assignment: CDR1 LGHNA and CDR2 YNFKEQ. The TCR beta CDR3 regions underwent amplification using RNA transcripts as the source. The study used the HTBI primer set for a first-round RT-PCR of the TCR CDR3. Each CDR3 protein is one row after TCRdb ran MiXCR on the multiplex PCR reads. The table records more than 500,000 distinct CDR3 sequences, roughly 15% of them present only once. Diagnosis relied on clinical symptoms, serum thyroxine and TRAb, thyroid ultrasound and orbital computed tomography.

Sequenced sample: blood. The sequence was collected from a woman aged 25 to 45 with Graves' hyperthyroidism. This chain joins TRBV4-2 and TRBJ1-2; D not resolved. In DNA, the CDR3 is TGTGCCAGCAGCCATCTTCGGCAGGATGGTGGCTACACCTTC. As protein: CASSHLRQDGGYTF.